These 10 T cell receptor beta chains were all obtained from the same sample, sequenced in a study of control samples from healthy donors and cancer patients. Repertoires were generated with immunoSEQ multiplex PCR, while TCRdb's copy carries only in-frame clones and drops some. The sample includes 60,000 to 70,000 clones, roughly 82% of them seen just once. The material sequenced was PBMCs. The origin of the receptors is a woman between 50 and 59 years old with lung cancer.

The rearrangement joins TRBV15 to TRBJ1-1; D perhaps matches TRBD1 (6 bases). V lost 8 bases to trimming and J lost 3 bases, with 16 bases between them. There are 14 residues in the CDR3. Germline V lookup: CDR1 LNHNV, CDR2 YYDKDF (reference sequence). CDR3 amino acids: CATRGGAEDTEAFF. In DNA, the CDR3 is TGTGCCACCCGGGGGGGCGCAGAGGACACTGAAGCTTTCTTT. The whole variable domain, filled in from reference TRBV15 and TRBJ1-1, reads DAMVIQNPRYQVTQFGKPVTLSCSQTLNHNVMYWYQQKSSQAPKLLFHYYDKDFNNEADTPDNFQSRRPNTSFCFLDIRSPGLGDTAMYLCATRGGAEDTEAFFGQGTRLTVV.

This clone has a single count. Here the CDR3 DNA reads TGTGCCAGCAGCTTTCCTGACGGAGCGGAAACCCAGTACTTC. Its translation: CASSFPDGAETQYF. The chain recombines TRBV5-6 with TRBJ2-5, with TRBD2 as a possible D gene (5 bases). V was cut by 2 bases and J by 8 bases, with 16 bases left in between. CDR1 SGHDT and CDR2 YYEEEE come from the germline V gene. The CDR3 is made up of 14 amino acids.

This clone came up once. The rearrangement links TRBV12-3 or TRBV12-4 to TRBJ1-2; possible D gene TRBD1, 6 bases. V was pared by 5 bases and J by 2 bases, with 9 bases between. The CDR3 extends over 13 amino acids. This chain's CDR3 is CASSRQVNYGYTF. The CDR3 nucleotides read TGTGCCAGCAGTCGACAGGTGAACTATGGCTACACCTTC.

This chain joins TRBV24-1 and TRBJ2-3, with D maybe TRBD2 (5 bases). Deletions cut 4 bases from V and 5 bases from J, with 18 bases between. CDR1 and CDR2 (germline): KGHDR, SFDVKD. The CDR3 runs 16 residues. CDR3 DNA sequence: TGTGCCACCAGTGACCCAGGACTGGGCTCCAGAGATACGCAGTATTTT. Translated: CATSDPGLGSRDTQYF.

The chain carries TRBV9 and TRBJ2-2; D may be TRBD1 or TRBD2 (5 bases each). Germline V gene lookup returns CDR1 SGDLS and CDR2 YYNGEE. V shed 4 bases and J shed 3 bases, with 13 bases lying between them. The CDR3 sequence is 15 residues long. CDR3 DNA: TGTGCCAGCAGCCCTCGGGACGGACACACCGGGGAGCTGTTTTTT. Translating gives CASSPRDGHTGELFF.

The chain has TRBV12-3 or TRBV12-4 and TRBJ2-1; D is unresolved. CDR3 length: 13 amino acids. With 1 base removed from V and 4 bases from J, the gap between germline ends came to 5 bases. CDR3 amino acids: CASSLVSYNEQFF. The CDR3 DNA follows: TGTGCCAGCAGTTTAGTGTCTTACAATGAGCAGTTCTTC.

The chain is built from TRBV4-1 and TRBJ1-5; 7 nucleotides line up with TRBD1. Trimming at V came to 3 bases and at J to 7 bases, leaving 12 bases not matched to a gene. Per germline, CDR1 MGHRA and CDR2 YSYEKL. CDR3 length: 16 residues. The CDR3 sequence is CASSHGSDRAGQPQHF. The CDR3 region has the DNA TGCGCCAGCAGCCACGGTTCAGACAGGGCGGGGCAGCCCCAGCATTTT.

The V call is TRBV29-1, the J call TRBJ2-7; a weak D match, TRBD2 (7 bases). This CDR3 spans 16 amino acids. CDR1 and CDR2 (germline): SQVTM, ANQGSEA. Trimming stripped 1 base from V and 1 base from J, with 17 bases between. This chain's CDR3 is CSVEGLAGEGSYEQYF. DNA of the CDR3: TGCAGCGTTGAAGGTCTAGCAGGGGAGGGGTCCTACGAGCAGTACTTC.

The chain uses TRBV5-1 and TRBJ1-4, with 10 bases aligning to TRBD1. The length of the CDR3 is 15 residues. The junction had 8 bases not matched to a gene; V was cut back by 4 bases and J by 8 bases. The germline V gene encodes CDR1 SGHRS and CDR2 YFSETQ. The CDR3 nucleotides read TGCGCCAGCAGCACATCCGGGACAGGGGTCGAAAAACTGTTTTTT. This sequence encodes CASSTSGTGVEKLFF.

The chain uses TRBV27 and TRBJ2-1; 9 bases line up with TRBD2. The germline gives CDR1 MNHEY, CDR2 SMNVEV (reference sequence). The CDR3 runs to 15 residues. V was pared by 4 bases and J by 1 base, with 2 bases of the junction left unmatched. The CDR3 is CASSYLAGSYNEQFF. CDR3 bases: TGTGCCAGCAGTTACCTAGCGGGGTCCTACAATGAGCAGTTCTTC.